Following are 30 T cell receptor beta chains from one sample sequenced in a study of blood T cell repertoires in COVID-19. The method was immunoSEQ multiplex PCR; TCRdb's version includes in-frame clones alone and lacks a portion of them. The top ten clones hold less than 15% of a sample with 250,000 to 350,000 clones, approximately 86% of them seen once. The material sequenced was peripheral blood. All receptors derive from a woman between 70 and 85 years old with COVID-19, enrolled during active disease.

The gene calls are TRBV7-2 and TRBJ2-7; TRBD2 matches at 9 bases. After removal of 2 bases from V and 4 bases from J, the junction contained 6 bases not matched to a gene. CDR1 is SGHTA, CDR2 FQGNSA, per germline. This CDR3 is built from 15 residues. The DNA for the CDR3 is TGTGCCAGCAGCTTACTGGGCGGGGGGGCTTACGAGCAGTACTTC. As protein: CASSLLGGGAYEQYF. The whole variable domain, remainder taken from reference TRBV7-2 and TRBJ2-7, is GAGVSQSPSNKVTEKGKDVELRCDPISGHTALYWYRQSLGQGLEFLIYFQGNSAPDKSGLPSDRFSAERTGGSVSTLTIQRTQQEDSAVYLCASSLLGGGAYEQYFGPGTRLTVT.

The chain combines TRBV5-1 with TRBJ1-5; TRBD1 might be the D (5 bases). V was shortened by 0 bases and J by 3 bases, with 10 bases between the two germline ends. This CDR3 has 15 amino acids. The germline V gene has CDR1 SGHRS and CDR2 YFSETQ. As DNA, the CDR3 is TGCGCCAGCAGCTTGGATGGGGCCCTCAATCAGCCCCAGCATTTT. Translating gives CASSLDGALNQPQHF. Based on the CDR3 plus reference TRBV5-1 and TRBJ1-5, the full variable domain is KAGVTQTPRYLIKTRGQQVTLSCSPISGHRSVSWYQQTPGQGLQFLFEYFSETQRNKGNFPGRFSGRQFSNSRSEMNVSTLELGDSALYLCASSLDGALNQPQHFGDGTRLSIL.

This clone was seen more than once but under ten times. V and J are TRBV7-2 and TRBJ1-1; 7 bases map to TRBD1. Germline V gene sequence: CDR1 SGHTA, CDR2 FQGNSA. Trimming removed 5 bases from V and 4 bases from J; junction bases left unmatched: 10. This CDR3 spans 15 amino acids. This CDR3 reads CASSPNRAGGTEAFF. The DNA for the CDR3 is TGTGCCAGCAGCCCAAACAGGGCAGGGGGCACTGAAGCTTTCTTT.

The chain is built from TRBV2 and TRBJ1-2, with TRBD1 identical over 9 bases. Germline-derived CDR1 and CDR2 are SNHLY and FYNNEI. CDR3 length: 13 amino acids. The V segment lost 9 bases and the J segment 3 bases; nucleotides outside the gene matches: 5. This CDR3 is CARPDRGDYGYTF. The CDR3 DNA is TGTGCCAGGCCCGACAGGGGGGACTATGGCTACACCTTC. The full variable domain, in which reference TRBV2 and TRBJ1-2 provide the parts outside the CDR3, is EPEVTQTPSHQVTQMGQEVILRCVPISNHLYFYWYRQILGQKVEFLVSFYNNEISEKSEIFDDQFSVERPDGSNFTLKIRSTKLEDSAMYFCARPDRGDYGYTFGSGTRLTVV.

CDR3 loop: CSVEPTGGLNGYTF. The CDR3, as DNA: TGCAGCGTTGAACCGACAGGGGGTCTTAATGGCTACACCTTC. J is TRBJ1-2 and V is TRBV29-1, with 9 positions matching TRBD1. V gave up 2 bases and J gave up 6 bases; unmatched junction bases: 7. The CDR3 totals 14 residues. Germline lookup yields CDR1 SQVTM and CDR2 ANQGSEA.

The chain has TRBV5-1 and TRBJ2-7; 9 bases align to TRBD2. Germline lookup yields CDR1 SGHRS and CDR2 YFSETQ. V lost 1 base, J lost 0 bases, and 17 bases stayed unmatched. The CDR3 has 20 amino acids. The CDR3 reads CASSLTLSTSGYRSSYEQYF. CDR3 coding DNA: TGCGCCAGCAGCTTGACACTGTCTACTAGCGGGTACCGGAGCTCCTACGAGCAGTACTTC.

The V call is TRBV13, the J call TRBJ2-5; D is perhaps TRBD2 (6 bases). This CDR3 is 14 amino acids long. V lost 1 base and J 5 bases, leaving 11 bases between the germline ends. Per the germline V gene, CDR1 is PRHDT and CDR2 is FYEKMQ (reference sequence). CDR3 in amino acids: CASSLAGVSETQYF. As DNA, the CDR3 is TGTGCCAGCAGCTTAGCGGGGGTCAGTGAGACCCAGTACTTC. Based on the CDR3 plus reference TRBV13 and TRBJ2-5, the full variable domain is AAGVIQSPRHLIKEKRETATLKCYPIPRHDTVYWYQQGPGQDPQFLISFYEKMQSDKGSIPDRFSAQQFSDYHSELNMSSLELGDSALYFCASSLAGVSETQYFGPGTRLLVL.

This chain connects TRBV5-6 to TRBJ2-3; 9 bases agree with TRBD2. This CDR3 region has 16 residues. Losses at the gene ends were 0 bases for V and 5 bases for J; bases not matched to a gene: 7. Germline V lookup: CDR1 SGHDT, CDR2 YYEEEE. CDR3 DNA sequence: TGTGCCAGCAGCTTGGCGGTGGGGACTAGCCTAGATACGCAGTATTTT. It is translated as CASSLAVGTSLDTQYF.

The gene calls are TRBV5-1 and TRBJ2-7, with 15 nucleotides matching TRBD2. The V and J ends lost 4 bases and 5 bases, in that order; junction bases with no gene match: 4. Germline-derived CDR1 and CDR2 are SGHRS and YFSETQ. The CDR3 loop spans 15 amino acids. CDR3 sequence reads: CASSGLAGGPHEQYF. The CDR3 DNA sequence: TGCGCCAGCAGCGGACTAGCGGGGGGGCCCCACGAGCAGTACTTC.

The chain is built from TRBV19 and TRBJ1-5, with 9 bases that match TRBD1. Trimming took 4 bases from V and 5 from J; bases not matched to a gene: 6. Germline V lookup: CDR1 LNHDA, CDR2 SQIVND (reference sequence). There are 15 residues in the CDR3. CDR3 sequence: CASSKRRDRDQPQHF. In DNA, the CDR3 is TGTGCCAGTAGTAAGCGCCGGGACAGGGATCAGCCCCAGCATTTT.

The CDR3 sequence: CASSQRGLRTDTQYF. CDR3 bases: TGTGCCAGCAGCCAGCGGGGGTTACGCACAGATACGCAGTATTTT. This chain connects TRBV28 to TRBJ2-3; 8 bases fit TRBD2. Trimming cost V 6 bases and J 1 base; bases outside gene matches: 6. Germline V gene lookup returns CDR1 MDHEN and CDR2 SYDVKM. CDR3 size: 15 residues.

This chain joins TRBV24-1 and TRBJ2-2, with D possibly matching TRBD1 (6 bases). Germline assignment: CDR1 KGHDR and CDR2 SFDVKD. The CDR3 is made up of 15 amino acids. V was pared by 4 bases and J by 4 bases, with 12 bases between. In DNA form, the CDR3 reads TGTGCCACCAGTGACGACAGGACTCCCACCGGGGAGCTGTTTTTT. Translated, it gives CATSDDRTPTGELFF.

The V call is TRBV3-1 (or the pseudogene TRBV3-2), the J call TRBJ2-7; 8 nucleotides match TRBD1. The CDR3 runs to 13 residues. Germline CDR1 reads LGHDT; CDR2 reads YNNKEL (reference sequence). V gave up 6 bases and J gave up 5 bases; unmatched junction bases: 6. In nucleotides, the CDR3 is TGTGCCAGCAGTTGGACAGGGTCCAACGAGCAGTACTTC. It codes for CASSWTGSNEQYF.

In regard to this clone: Other DNA sequences from this sample encode an identical CDR3 as well. V gene TRBV20-1 combines with J gene TRBJ1-2; 7 bases fit TRBD1. Germline values: CDR1 DFQATT, CDR2 SNEGSKA (reference sequence). CDR3 length equals 11 residues. With V trimmed by 5 bases and J by 8 bases, 5 bases remained unmatched. CDR3 coding DNA: TGCAGTGCTTCGACAGGGTACGGCTACACCTTC. Translation: CSASTGYGYTF.

This chain connects TRBV6-1 to TRBJ1-5; no reliable D call. This CDR3 has 15 residues. Germline V gene lookup returns CDR1 MNHNS and CDR2 SASEGT. Trimming left V 1 base short and J 1 base short, with 8 bases between. The DNA of the CDR3 is TGTGCCAGCAGTGAAGGGTTAGTAAGCAATCAGCCCCAGCATTTT. Its translation is CASSEGLVSNQPQHF.

This sequence joins TRBV19 and TRBJ2-5; a possible D gene is TRBD1 (5 bases). The CDR3 runs to 15 residues. Trimming pared 7 bases from V and 2 bases from J, leaving 17 bases between. CDR1 and CDR2 (germline): LNHDA, SQIVND (reference sequence). CDR3 bases: TGTGCCAGTAATGAGGCAGGGTCTGGACAAGAGACCCAGTACTTC. This sequence encodes CASNEAGSGQETQYF.

The chain joins TRBV7-9 to TRBJ1-2, with TRBD1 matching 7 bases. With V trimmed by 5 bases and J by 4 bases, 7 bases remained unmatched. Germline V gene sequence: CDR1 SEHNR, CDR2 FQNEAQ (reference sequence). CDR3 length: 14 residues. CDR3 sequence reads: CASSPITGVYGYTF. CDR3 nucleotide sequence: TGTGCCAGCAGCCCTATCACAGGGGTCTATGGCTACACCTTC. The complete variable domain, with remaining parts taken from reference TRBV7-9 and TRBJ1-2, reads DTGVSQNPRHKITKRGQNVTFRCDPISEHNRLYWYRQTLGQGPEFLTYFQNEAQLEKSRLLSDRFSAERPKGSFSTLEIQRTEQGDSAMYLCASSPITGVYGYTFGSGTRLTVV.

Worth noting for this clone: The same CDR3 arises from other DNA sequences in this sample as well. The V and J genes are TRBV27 and TRBJ2-7; 7 nucleotides match TRBD2. V gave up 0 bases and J gave up 0 bases; unmatched junction bases: 2. The CDR3 covers 15 residues. Germline lookup yields CDR1 MNHEY and CDR2 SMNVEV (reference sequence). CDR3 in DNA: TGTGCCAGCAGTTTATCATCGGGGGGCTCCTACGAGCAGTACTTC. Translation: CASSLSSGGSYEQYF.

The rearrangement links TRBV12-5 to TRBJ1-1; D is perhaps TRBD1 (5 bases). The CDR3 runs to 17 residues. Trimming took 0 bases from V and 7 from J, leaving 21 bases between them. Germline lookup yields CDR1 LGHNT and CDR2 FRNRAP. The CDR3 is CASGLVRGLQGWFEAFF. CDR3 nucleotides: TGTGCTAGTGGTTTGGTACGTGGTTTGCAGGGATGGTTTGAAGCTTTCTTT.

This chain uses TRBV19 with TRBJ1-3; D remains ambiguous. The CDR3 spans 14 residues. V lost 4 bases and J lost 2, with 9 bases in between. Germline CDR1 LNHDA, CDR2 SQIVND (reference sequence). The CDR3 loop reads CASSRRAPGNTIYF. CDR3 DNA: TGTGCCAGTAGTAGGAGGGCCCCTGGAAACACCATATATTTT. The complete variable domain, with remaining parts taken from reference TRBV19 and TRBJ1-3, reads DGGITQSPKYLFRKEGQNVTLSCEQNLNHDAMYWYRQDPGQGLRLIYYSQIVNDFQKGDIAEGYSVSREKKESFPLTVTSAQKNPTAFYLCASSRRAPGNTIYFGEGSWLTVV.

The rearrangement joins TRBV5-1 to TRBJ2-2; TRBD1 matches at 9 bases. The CDR3 extends over 15 amino acids. CDR1 SGHRS and CDR2 YFSETQ come from the germline V gene. Trimming cost V 4 bases and J 2 bases; bases outside gene matches: 3. Written as DNA, the CDR3 is TGCGCCAGCAGCACCACAGGGGGCAACACCGGGGAGCTGTTTTTT. Protein sequence: CASSTTGGNTGELFF.

This clone was counted a few times. The V gene is TRBV29-1, the J gene TRBJ1-1, with D unresolved. V was shortened by 1 base and J by 0 bases, with 9 bases between the two germline ends. CDR3 length: 14 amino acids. Germline V gives CDR1 SQVTM, CDR2 ANQGSEA. CDR3 DNA sequence: TGCAGCGTTGAAGGGACTTTTATGAACACTGAAGCTTTCTTT. It codes for CSVEGTFMNTEAFF.

This chain connects TRBV29-1 to TRBJ2-3; no firm D call. The CDR3 length is 10 residues. CDR1 is SQVTM and CDR2 is ANQGSEA in the germline V gene. Trimming pared 8 bases from V and 2 bases from J, leaving 5 bases between. The CDR3 nucleotides are TGCAGCACTAACACAGATACGCAGTATTTT. This translates into CSTNTDTQYF.

This chain links TRBV7-9 with TRBJ1-6; D perhaps matches TRBD1 (6 bases). This CDR3 contains 13 residues. Trimming removed 3 bases at V and 13 bases at J, with 13 bases between. CDR1 SEHNR and CDR2 FQNEAQ come from the germline V gene (reference sequence). This CDR3 is CASSFDLQGPLHF. CDR3 nucleotide sequence: TGTGCCAGCAGCTTCGACCTACAGGGCCCCCTCCACTTT.

The chain recombines TRBV6-2 or TRBV6-3 with TRBJ1-6; TRBD1 might be the D (6 bases). This CDR3 is 14 amino acids long. Germline V gives CDR1 MNHEY, CDR2 SVGEGT. With 0 bases removed from V and 12 bases from J, the gap between germline ends came to 12 bases. Here the CDR3 reads CASSYSGATGPLHF. The CDR3 nucleotides are TGTGCCAGCAGTTACTCGGGGGCAACTGGACCCCTCCACTTT.

V and J are TRBV19 and TRBJ1-1, with D possibly matching TRBD1 (5 bases). Germline-derived CDR1 and CDR2 are LNHDA and SQIVND (reference sequence). The CDR3 has 14 residues. Trimming left V 3 bases short and J 1 base short, with 9 bases between. The CDR3 DNA reads as TGTGCCAGTAGTATGGGACTGCCGAACACTGAAGCTTTCTTT. The encoded protein is CASSMGLPNTEAFF.

The genes are TRBV7-2 and TRBJ1-2, with a weak D call TRBD1 (5 bases). Trimming removed 5 bases from V and 3 bases from J, with 13 bases in between. Per the germline V gene, CDR1 is SGHTA and CDR2 is FQGNSA. The CDR3 consists of 14 residues. The chain's CDR3 is CASSPTVLDYGYTF. The CDR3 nucleotides are TGTGCCAGCAGCCCGACAGTTCTTGACTATGGCTACACCTTC.

The rearrangement links TRBV2 to TRBJ2-6; no definite D call. V was shortened by 4 bases and J by 2 bases, with 9 bases between the two germline ends. The CDR3 length is 15 residues. Germline V gene data show CDR1 as SNHLY and CDR2 as FYNNEI. The chain's CDR3 is CASSVESTGANVLTF. Here the CDR3 DNA reads TGTGCCAGCAGTGTTGAGTCCACTGGGGCCAACGTCCTGACTTTC.

This rearrangement joins TRBV5-4 to TRBJ2-7, with no clear D. Trimming took off 0 bases at V and 5 bases at J, with 15 bases between the two ends. The CDR3 is made up of 15 amino acids. Germline CDR1 is SGHNT and CDR2 is YYREEE (reference sequence). CDR3 residues: CASSLDYSSPHEQYF. The CDR3 DNA is TGTGCCAGCAGCTTGGATTACTCAAGCCCCCACGAGCAGTACTTC.

The chain employs TRBV10-2 and TRBJ2-3; possible D gene TRBD2, 7 bases. Germline CDR1 and CDR2: WSHSY and SAAADI. Deletions cut 4 bases from V and 3 bases from J, with 20 bases between. The CDR3 covers 17 residues. Written as DNA, the CDR3 is TGCGCCAGCAGTGGTGTGGGGGGGGGCTACAAGACAGATACGCAGTATTTT. The encoded protein is CASSGVGGGYKTDTQYF.